Below, 18 T cell receptor beta chains from the same sample are listed, as sequenced in a study of blood T cell repertoires in COVID-19. The method was immunoSEQ multiplex PCR; TCRdb's version includes in-frame clones alone and lacks a portion of them. The sample carries roughly 310,000 clones, 90% recorded once. The sample was PBMCs or T cells enriched from blood (not recorded which). The source is a man aged 60 to 69 who had recovered from COVID-19.

The CDR3 sequence: CASSESLRGEREQYF. CDR3 nucleotides: TGCGCCAGCAGTGAGTCCTTGCGGGGTGAACGCGAGCAGTACTTC. The gene calls are TRBV10-1 and TRBJ2-7, with D maybe TRBD2 (6 bases). Germline V gene sequence: CDR1 WNHNN, CDR2 SYGVQD (reference sequence). V dropped 0 bases and J dropped 6 bases, with 15 bases sitting between them. CDR3 length equals 15 residues.

This clone was seen a single time. J is TRBJ2-5 and V is TRBV7-3; possible D gene TRBD2, 6 bases. Trimming removed 0 bases at V and 4 bases at J, with 15 bases between. Per the germline V gene, CDR1 is SGHTA and CDR2 is FQGTGA. This CDR3 contains 16 residues. In DNA form, the CDR3 reads TGTGCCAGCAGCTTAACGGGCGGGGTAGTGGGAGAGACCCAGTACTTC. It is translated as CASSLTGGVVGETQYF.

The chain combines TRBV5-6 with TRBJ2-2; the D gene is possibly TRBD2 (6 bases). Trimming left V 0 bases short and J 6 bases short, with 9 bases between. The germline V gene encodes CDR1 SGHDT and CDR2 YYEEEE. This CDR3 has 14 amino acids. The CDR3 region has the DNA TGTGCCAGCAGCTTGGCGGGAGTCGCCGGGGAGCTGTTTTTT. Its translation is CASSLAGVAGELFF.

V usage is TRBV7-2 and J usage is TRBJ2-3; 15 nucleotides match TRBD2. V trimming: 5 bases; J trimming: 6 bases; junction bases outside the gene matches: 12. In germline, CDR1 is SGHTA, CDR2 FQGNSA. The CDR3 extends over 18 amino acids. CDR3 DNA: TGTGCCAGCAGCACCCGGACTAGCGGGGGGGCCAACAGCGATACGCAGTATTTT. This sequence encodes CASSTRTSGGANSDTQYF. Based on the CDR3 plus reference TRBV7-2 and TRBJ2-3, the full variable domain is GAGVSQSPSNKVTEKGKDVELRCDPISGHTALYWYRQSLGQGLEFLIYFQGNSAPDKSGLPSDRFSAERTGGSVSTLTIQRTQQEDSAVYLCASSTRTSGGANSDTQYFGPGTRLTVL.

This chain links TRBV10-3 with TRBJ2-2, with 7 bases identical to TRBD1. Germline CDR1 is ENHRY and CDR2 is SYGVKD. V trimming: 4 bases; J trimming: 3 bases; junction bases outside the gene matches: 5. The length of the CDR3 is 15 residues. CDR3: CAISGGTVDTGELFF. CDR3 sequence (DNA): TGTGCCATCAGTGGAGGGACAGTGGACACCGGGGAGCTGTTTTTT.

The chain joins TRBV19 to TRBJ1-5; 9 bases align to TRBD1. Germline V CDR1 and CDR2: LNHDA, SQIVND (reference sequence). Germline trimming cut 6 bases from V and 4 bases from J; bases unmatched to any gene: 4. The CDR3 is 14 amino acids. CDR3 nucleotide sequence: TGTGCCAGTAGCGTCGGGACAGGGAATCAGCCCCAGCATTTT. Translating it yields CASSVGTGNQPQHF.

This sequence joins TRBV2 and TRBJ2-1; weak D call: TRBD2 (6 bases). The germline V gene has CDR1 SNHLY and CDR2 FYNNEI. Trimming cost V 3 bases and J 2 bases, with 35 bases left between them. This CDR3 is 23 amino acids long. The CDR3 DNA reads as TGTGCCAGCAGTGAGTCTTTAGGGACCCTGACGAAGAAGACTAAGCGGGCCTACAATGAGCAGTTCTTC. As protein: CASSESLGTLTKKTKRAYNEQFF.

This sequence joins TRBV2 and TRBJ2-1; 9 positions agree with TRBD2. The ends lost 3 bases at V and 12 bases at J; junction bases unmatched: 9. The CDR3 contains 14 residues. Germline assignment: CDR1 SNHLY and CDR2 FYNNEI. The CDR3 DNA reads as TGTGCCAGCAGTGAGGGGGGAAGCGGGAGGTGGCAGTTCTTC. It yields the protein CASSEGGSGRWQFF.

The chain links TRBV4-2 to TRBJ1-2; possible D gene TRBD1, 6 bases. CDR3 size: 15 residues. Germline lookup yields CDR1 LGHNA and CDR2 YNFKEQ. With 0 bases removed from V and 6 bases from J, the gap between germline ends came to 14 bases. For the CDR3, the DNA is TGTGCCAGCAGCCAAGATCGAACAGGGCTGGATGGCTACACCTTC. As protein: CASSQDRTGLDGYTF.

In its sample, this clone was seen once. This chain uses TRBV11-2 with TRBJ2-1; 7 bases line up with TRBD1. The CDR3 length is 15 residues. J lost 1 base, V lost 2 bases, and 2 bases had no gene match. The germline gives CDR1 SGHAT, CDR2 FQNNGV. In nucleotides, the CDR3 is TGTGCCAGCAGCTTAACGACAGGGTCCTACAATGAGCAGTTCTTC. It is translated as CASSLTTGSYNEQFF.

The chain has TRBV19 and TRBJ1-6; D may be TRBD1 (5 bases). The CDR3 consists of 14 residues. CDR1 and CDR2 (germline): LNHDA, SQIVND (reference sequence). Deletions cut 7 bases from V and 7 bases from J, with 14 bases between. In nucleotides, the CDR3 is TGTGCCAGTAAGGGATCGCCAGGGAATTCACCCCTCCACTTT. It encodes CASKGSPGNSPLHF.

The chain is built from TRBV7-8 and TRBJ1-5, with D uncertain. The germline V and J ends were trimmed by 1 base and 0 bases, with 4 bases remaining between them. The germline CDR1 and CDR2 sequences are SGHVS and FQNEAQ. The CDR3 runs 14 residues. CDR3: CASSLDSSNQPQHF. CDR3 nucleotide sequence: TGTGCCAGCAGCTTAGACAGTAGCAATCAGCCCCAGCATTTT.

J is TRBJ1-2 and V is TRBV27, with TRBD1 matching 9 bases. V trimming: 1 base; J trimming: 1 base; junction bases outside the gene matches: 7. The CDR3 totals 17 residues. Germline V CDR1 and CDR2: MNHEY, SMNVEV (reference sequence). CDR3 loop: CASSLLGDRAINYGYTF. CDR3 nucleotides: TGTGCCAGCAGTTTATTAGGGGACAGGGCGATTAACTATGGCTACACCTTC.

V gene TRBV7-9 combines with J gene TRBJ2-5; possibly TRBD1 for D (6 bases). V was clipped by 8 bases and J by 5 bases, with 15 bases between them. Germline V gene lookup returns CDR1 SEHNR and CDR2 FQNEAQ (reference sequence). The CDR3 sequence is 13 residues long. In DNA, the CDR3 is TGTGCCAGCCTAACTGGGGGCAGGGAGACCCAGTACTTC. It is translated as CASLTGGRETQYF.

J is TRBJ1-3 and V is TRBV4-3; 7 bases fit TRBD1. V shed 3 bases and J 2 bases; nucleotides not matched to a gene: 4. Germline V lookup: CDR1 LGHNA, CDR2 YSLEER. The CDR3 loop spans 15 amino acids. CDR3 protein: CASSQRQGPGNTIYF. CDR3 DNA sequence: TGCGCCAGCAGCCAGAGACAGGGTCCTGGAAACACCATATATTTT.

The chain links TRBV9 to TRBJ2-3; 10 nucleotides line up with TRBD2. V dropped 5 bases and J dropped 1; count of bases not matched to a gene: 1. The CDR3 sequence is 14 residues long. Germline values: CDR1 SGDLS, CDR2 YYNGEE. This CDR3 reads CASSLAGGTDTQYF. The CDR3 coding sequence is TGTGCCAGCAGTCTAGCGGGGGGCACAGATACGCAGTATTTT.

The chain recombines TRBV7-9 with TRBJ1-6, with D possibly TRBD1 on 5 matching bases. CDR3 size: 15 residues. Germline assignment: CDR1 SEHNR and CDR2 FQNEAQ (reference sequence). Trimming took 3 bases from V and 10 from J, leaving 16 bases between them. The CDR3 region has the DNA TGTGCCAGCAGCTTGGATCAGGGACGGGGGTCACCCCTCCACTTT. Protein product: CASSLDQGRGSPLHF.

Only one count was recorded for this clone. The chain combines TRBV13 with TRBJ1-3; D is undetermined. V lost 4 bases and J 3 bases, leaving 16 bases between the germline ends. The CDR3 totals 16 residues. Germline V gives CDR1 PRHDT, CDR2 FYEKMQ (reference sequence). CDR3 sequence reads: CASSSNRRGFGNTIYF. The DNA of the CDR3 is TGTGCCAGCAGCTCAAATCGTCGGGGATTTGGAAACACCATATATTTT.